These T cell receptor beta chains were read from a single sample in a study of T cells in Graves' hyperthyroidism and ophthalmopathy. TCRdb processed the multiplex PCR reads anew with MiXCR; each CDR3 protein has one entry. The repertoire holds hundreds of thousands of distinct CDR3 sequences, with around 46% as singletons. The specimen sequenced was peripheral blood or thyroid tissue (not recorded which). These receptors all come from a woman between 18 and 30 years old with Graves' hyperthyroidism. CDR3s include the opening cysteine and the closing phenylalanine or tryptophan. D genes are given only for firm matches. Some rows have no size entry. The others give once, few or many, or a class for an expanded clone.

cdr3_length: 17; d_call: NA; clone_size: few; j_call: TRBJ1-4; v_call: TRBV7-9; cdr3_aa: CASSPRGQSSRREKLFF; cdr3_nt: TGTGCCAGCAGCCCCAGAGGACAGTCTTCACGTCGAGAAAAACTGTTTTTT
cdr3_length: 14; d_call: TRBD2; clone_size: NA; j_call: TRBJ2-5; v_call: TRBV6-2/TRBV6-3; cdr3_aa: CASSSLAGPETQYF; cdr3_nt: TGTGCCAGCAGTTCACTAGCGGGACCAGAGACCCAGTACTTC
cdr3_length: 13; d_call: TRBD2; clone_size: many; j_call: TRBJ2-5; v_call: TRBV2; cdr3_aa: CASSSGLAETQYF; cdr3_nt: TGTGCCAGCAGTTCAGGACTAGCTGAGACCCAGTACTTC
cdr3_length: 14; d_call: NA; clone_size: many; j_call: TRBJ2-7; v_call: TRBV7-8; cdr3_aa: CASSLEGGAYEQYF; cdr3_nt: TGTGCCAGCAGCTTAGAAGGGGGGGCCTACGAGCAGTACTTC
cdr3_length: 13; d_call: NA; clone_size: once; j_call: TRBJ2-5; v_call: TRBV29-1; cdr3_aa: CSATRPSLETQYF; cdr3_nt: TGCAGCGCAACCAGGCCATCTCTCGAGACCCAGTACTTC
cdr3_length: 17; d_call: NA; clone_size: NA; j_call: TRBJ2-5; v_call: TRBV25-1; cdr3_aa: CASSSPGHGGSLETQYF; cdr3_nt: TGTGCCAGCAGTTCCCCGGGTCATGGAGGGAGCTTAGAGACCCAGTACTTC
cdr3_length: 15; d_call: TRBD2; clone_size: NA; j_call: TRBJ2-7; v_call: TRBV10-2; cdr3_aa: CASRTSGRAPYEQYF; cdr3_nt: TGCGCCAGCAGGACTAGCGGGAGGGCCCCCTACGAGCAGTACTTC
cdr3_length: 13; d_call: NA; clone_size: NA; j_call: TRBJ1-1; v_call: TRBV19; cdr3_aa: CASSREGRTEAFF; cdr3_nt: TGTGCCAGTAGTAGGGAGGGACGCACTGAAGCTTTCTTT
cdr3_length: 14; d_call: NA; clone_size: many; j_call: TRBJ1-5; v_call: TRBV10-3; cdr3_aa: CAISEETSQGPQHF; cdr3_nt: TGTGCCATCAGTGAGGAAACCTCGCAGGGGCCCCAGCATTTT
cdr3_length: 16; d_call: TRBD1; clone_size: NA; j_call: TRBJ1-2; v_call: TRBV2; cdr3_aa: CASSDMGTGANYGYTF; cdr3_nt: TGTGCCAGCAGTGATATGGGGACAGGGGCTAACTATGGCTACACCTTC
cdr3_length: 15; d_call: NA; clone_size: NA; j_call: TRBJ1-5; v_call: TRBV20-1; cdr3_aa: CSASEADYSNQPQHF; cdr3_nt: TGCAGTGCTAGTGAAGCGGACTATAGCAATCAGCCCCAGCATTTT
cdr3_length: 16; d_call: NA; clone_size: few; j_call: TRBJ1-2; v_call: TRBV5-8; cdr3_aa: CASSLVGSQRNYGYTF; cdr3_nt: TGTGCCAGCAGCTTGGTGGGATCCCAGCGGAACTATGGCTACACCTTC
cdr3_length: 15; d_call: TRBD1; clone_size: few; j_call: TRBJ1-4; v_call: TRBV7-8; cdr3_aa: CASSKGGQDWEKLFF; cdr3_nt: TGTGCCAGCAGCAAGGGGGGACAGGATTGGGAAAAACTGTTTTTT
cdr3_length: 16; d_call: NA; clone_size: NA; j_call: TRBJ2-7; v_call: TRBV7-9; cdr3_aa: CASSRLLGQTPYEQYF; cdr3_nt: TGTGCCAGCAGCCGACTCCTTGGGCAGACGCCCTACGAGCAGTACTTC
cdr3_length: 13; d_call: NA; clone_size: NA; j_call: TRBJ2-5; v_call: TRBV7-2; cdr3_aa: CASSLIPGETQYF; cdr3_nt: TGTGCCAGCAGCTTAATCCCAGGGGAGACCCAGTACTTC
cdr3_length: 14; d_call: NA; clone_size: NA; j_call: TRBJ1-2; v_call: TRBV7-9; cdr3_aa: CASSLGVANYGYTF; cdr3_nt: TGTGCCAGCAGCTTAGGGGTAGCTAACTATGGCTACACCTTC
cdr3_length: 12; d_call: NA; clone_size: many; j_call: TRBJ2-7; v_call: TRBV25-1; cdr3_aa: CASSEHYYEQYF; cdr3_nt: TGTGCCAGCAGTGAACACTACTACGAGCAGTACTTC
cdr3_length: 14; d_call: TRBD1; clone_size: NA; j_call: TRBJ2-5; v_call: TRBV12-3/TRBV12-4; cdr3_aa: CASGLDRVVETQYF; cdr3_nt: TGTGCCAGCGGGTTAGACAGGGTGGTAGAGACCCAGTACTTC
cdr3_length: 11; d_call: NA; clone_size: few; j_call: TRBJ2-5; v_call: TRBV12-3/TRBV12-4; cdr3_aa: CASRQRETQYF; cdr3_nt: TGTGCCAGCAGACAAAGAGAGACCCAGTACTTC
cdr3_length: 13; d_call: TRBD1; clone_size: many; j_call: TRBJ2-7; v_call: TRBV10-3; cdr3_aa: CAISRTGNYEQYF; cdr3_nt: TGTGCCATCAGTCGGACAGGGAACTACGAGCAGTACTTC
cdr3_length: 14; d_call: NA; clone_size: few; j_call: TRBJ2-7; v_call: TRBV7-6; cdr3_aa: CASRARDTSYEQYF; cdr3_nt: TGTGCCAGCAGGGCACGGGACACCTCCTACGAGCAGTACTTC
cdr3_length: 15; d_call: TRBD2; clone_size: NA; j_call: TRBJ2-3; v_call: TRBV7-8; cdr3_aa: CASSLRLAGTDTQYF; cdr3_nt: TGTGCCAGCAGCTTAAGACTAGCGGGGACAGATACGCAGTATTTT
cdr3_length: 14; d_call: NA; clone_size: NA; j_call: TRBJ1-2; v_call: TRBV20-1; cdr3_aa: CSARGDINIYGYTF; cdr3_nt: TGCAGTGCTAGGGGGGACATAAATATCTATGGCTACACCTTC
cdr3_length: 14; d_call: NA; clone_size: few; j_call: TRBJ1-3; v_call: TRBV6-5; cdr3_aa: CASSERDRGNTIYF; cdr3_nt: TGTGCCAGCAGTGAACGAGATCGTGGAAACACCATATATTTT
cdr3_length: 12; d_call: NA; clone_size: many; j_call: TRBJ1-6; v_call: TRBV2; cdr3_aa: CASSVPNSPLHF; cdr3_nt: TGTGCCAGCAGTGTCCCAAATTCACCCCTCCACTTT
cdr3_length: 13; d_call: TRBD1; clone_size: once; j_call: TRBJ1-5; v_call: TRBV5-1; cdr3_aa: CASIRDRVQPQHF; cdr3_nt: TGCGCCAGCATCCGGGACAGGGTTCAGCCCCAGCATTTT
cdr3_length: 12; d_call: NA; clone_size: NA; j_call: TRBJ1-1; v_call: TRBV19; cdr3_aa: CASMKGNTEAFF; cdr3_nt: TGTGCCAGTATGAAGGGGAACACTGAAGCTTTCTTT
cdr3_length: 14; d_call: NA; clone_size: NA; j_call: TRBJ2-5; v_call: TRBV2; cdr3_aa: CASSIRHLQETQYF; cdr3_nt: TGTGCCAGCAGCATACGACACCTTCAAGAGACCCAGTACTTC
cdr3_length: 12; d_call: NA; clone_size: NA; j_call: TRBJ1-5; v_call: TRBV7-2; cdr3_aa: CASSLGLKPQHF; cdr3_nt: TGTGCCAGCAGCTTAGGGTTAAAGCCCCAGCATTTT
cdr3_length: 11; d_call: NA; clone_size: many; j_call: TRBJ1-2; v_call: TRBV20-1; cdr3_aa: CSARGDKGYTF; cdr3_nt: TGCAGTGCTAGAGGGGACAAGGGCTACACCTTC
cdr3_length: 15; d_call: NA; clone_size: many; j_call: TRBJ1-4; v_call: TRBV9; cdr3_aa: CASSPRGGSDEKLFF; cdr3_nt: TGTGCCAGCAGCCCCCGGGGAGGGTCGGATGAAAAACTGTTTTTT
cdr3_length: 15; d_call: NA; clone_size: once; j_call: TRBJ2-7; v_call: TRBV16; cdr3_aa: CASSQREQGPYEQYF; cdr3_nt: TGTGCCAGCAGCCAAAGGGAGCAGGGGCCATACGAGCAGTACTTC
cdr3_length: 13; d_call: TRBD1; clone_size: NA; j_call: TRBJ1-6; v_call: TRBV9; cdr3_aa: CARFRTGGSPLHF; cdr3_nt: TGTGCTAGATTTCGGACAGGGGGCTCACCCCTCCACTTT
cdr3_length: 14; d_call: NA; clone_size: NA; j_call: TRBJ2-5; v_call: TRBV20-1; cdr3_aa: CSARDRGASETQYF; cdr3_nt: TGCAGTGCTAGAGATCGGGGGGCATCGGAGACCCAGTACTTC
cdr3_length: 16; d_call: NA; clone_size: NA; j_call: TRBJ2-2; v_call: TRBV10-3; cdr3_aa: CASSYSRRAPTGELFF; cdr3_nt: TGTGCCAGCAGTTACTCGAGACGGGCACCCACCGGGGAGCTGTTTTTT
cdr3_length: 14; d_call: NA; clone_size: NA; j_call: TRBJ2-5; v_call: TRBV5-1; cdr3_aa: CASSLTLRRETQYF; cdr3_nt: TGCGCCAGCAGCTTGACCTTAAGGAGAGAGACCCAGTACTTC
cdr3_length: 13; d_call: NA; clone_size: NA; j_call: TRBJ1-1; v_call: TRBV25-1; cdr3_aa: CAPADGVNTEAFF; cdr3_nt: TGTGCCCCGGCAGACGGAGTGAACACTGAAGCTTTCTTT
cdr3_length: 15; d_call: NA; clone_size: NA; j_call: TRBJ2-2; v_call: TRBV2; cdr3_aa: CASTRDNANTGELFF; cdr3_nt: TGTGCCAGCACCCGGGACAACGCGAACACCGGGGAGCTGTTTTTT
cdr3_length: 13; d_call: NA; clone_size: few; j_call: TRBJ1-1; v_call: TRBV6-6; cdr3_aa: CASSGPWNTEAFF; cdr3_nt: TGTGCCAGCAGTGGGCCATGGAACACTGAAGCTTTCTTT
cdr3_length: 15; d_call: NA; clone_size: few; j_call: TRBJ1-5; v_call: TRBV6-4; cdr3_aa: CASSDSHSSNQPQHF; cdr3_nt: TGTGCCAGCAGTGACTCGCACAGTAGCAATCAGCCCCAGCATTTT
cdr3_length: 15; d_call: NA; clone_size: NA; j_call: TRBJ2-5; v_call: TRBV6-6; cdr3_aa: CASSVPGLGQETQYF; cdr3_nt: TGTGCCAGCAGTGTCCCGGGACTGGGACAAGAGACCCAGTACTTC
cdr3_length: 14; d_call: NA; clone_size: NA; j_call: TRBJ1-1; v_call: TRBV3-1; cdr3_aa: CASSFWVWNTEAFF; cdr3_nt: TGTGCCAGCAGTTTTTGGGTTTGGAACACTGAAGCTTTCTTT
cdr3_length: 13; d_call: NA; clone_size: NA; j_call: TRBJ2-5; v_call: TRBV6-2/TRBV6-3; cdr3_aa: CASSYPEAETQYF; cdr3_nt: TGTGCCAGCAGTTACCCGGAGGCTGAGACCCAGTACTTC
cdr3_length: 15; d_call: TRBD1; clone_size: many; j_call: TRBJ2-7; v_call: TRBV10-3; cdr3_aa: CAIRDGTGAYYEQYF; cdr3_nt: TGTGCCATCAGGGACGGGACAGGGGCCTACTACGAGCAGTACTTC
cdr3_length: 15; d_call: NA; clone_size: many; j_call: TRBJ1-4; v_call: TRBV2; cdr3_aa: CASSLQGRGNEKLFF; cdr3_nt: TGTGCCAGCAGTCTTCAGGGAAGGGGTAATGAAAAACTGTTTTTT
cdr3_length: 15; d_call: TRBD1; clone_size: NA; j_call: TRBJ2-7; v_call: TRBV9; cdr3_aa: CASSVEAGGNYEQYF; cdr3_nt: TGTGCCAGCAGCGTTGAGGCAGGGGGCAATTACGAGCAGTACTTC
cdr3_length: 14; d_call: NA; clone_size: NA; j_call: TRBJ1-2; v_call: TRBV20-1; cdr3_aa: CSARDPSTGRGYTF; cdr3_nt: TGCAGTGCTAGAGATCCATCTACAGGGCGAGGCTACACCTTC
cdr3_length: 12; d_call: NA; clone_size: many; j_call: TRBJ1-2; v_call: TRBV7-9; cdr3_aa: CASSGSNYGYTF; cdr3_nt: TGTGCCAGCAGCGGGTCAAACTATGGCTACACCTTC
cdr3_length: 16; d_call: TRBD1; clone_size: NA; j_call: TRBJ2-5; v_call: TRBV12-3/TRBV12-4; cdr3_aa: CASRRKGQRKQETQYF; cdr3_nt: TGTGCCAGCAGGCGGAAGGGACAGCGGAAACAAGAGACCCAGTACTTC
cdr3_length: 12; d_call: NA; clone_size: NA; j_call: TRBJ1-6; v_call: TRBV11-1; cdr3_aa: CVPTHLNSPLHF; cdr3_nt: TGTGTCCCCACGCACCTTAATTCACCCCTCCACTTT
cdr3_length: 14; d_call: NA; clone_size: NA; j_call: TRBJ2-2; v_call: TRBV20-1; cdr3_aa: CSARPDLDTGELFF; cdr3_nt: TGCAGTGCTAGACCAGACTTGGACACCGGGGAGCTGTTTTTT
cdr3_length: 14; d_call: NA; clone_size: NA; j_call: TRBJ2-7; v_call: TRBV20-1; cdr3_aa: CSASWGPGSYEQYF; cdr3_nt: TGCAGTGCCTCCTGGGGTCCGGGCTCCTACGAGCAGTACTTC
cdr3_length: 13; d_call: NA; clone_size: few; j_call: TRBJ2-5; v_call: TRBV2; cdr3_aa: CASRRVSRETQYF; cdr3_nt: TGTGCCAGCAGGCGGGTATCACGGGAGACCCAGTACTTC
cdr3_length: 15; d_call: NA; clone_size: few; j_call: TRBJ2-7; v_call: TRBV7-2; cdr3_aa: CASSLATGISYEQYF; cdr3_nt: TGTGCCAGCAGCTTAGCAACCGGGATTTCCTACGAGCAGTACTTC
cdr3_length: 17; d_call: NA; clone_size: NA; j_call: TRBJ2-5; v_call: TRBV5-4; cdr3_aa: CASSFPGRGELQETQYF; cdr3_nt: TGTGCCAGCAGCTTCCCGGGTCGAGGGGAGCTACAAGAGACCCAGTACTTC
cdr3_length: 13; d_call: NA; clone_size: NA; j_call: TRBJ2-7; v_call: TRBV5-4; cdr3_aa: CASSLLGSYEQYF; cdr3_nt: TGTGCCAGCAGCTTGCTTGGTTCCTACGAGCAGTACTTC
cdr3_length: 14; d_call: NA; clone_size: NA; j_call: TRBJ1-6; v_call: TRBV10-3; cdr3_aa: CAISSAGRNSPLHF; cdr3_nt: TGTGCCATCAGCTCAGCGGGGCGGAATTCACCCCTCCACTTT
cdr3_length: 16; d_call: TRBD1; clone_size: few; j_call: TRBJ1-1; v_call: TRBV7-9; cdr3_aa: CASSPLMTGGRTEAFF; cdr3_nt: TGTGCCAGCAGCCCACTTATGACAGGGGGGAGGACTGAAGCTTTCTTT
cdr3_length: 13; d_call: NA; clone_size: NA; j_call: TRBJ2-7; v_call: TRBV20-1; cdr3_aa: CSARNSLRSEQYF; cdr3_nt: TGCAGTGCTAGGAACAGTCTCAGGAGCGAGCAGTACTTC